This T cell receptor (beta chain) was sequenced during a study of blood T cell repertoires in COVID-19. Sequencing used immunoSEQ multiplex PCR; TCRdb keeps in-frame clones, though not all of them. The sample consists of 55,000 to 75,000 clones, 70% to 90% of them appearing once. Germline V gene data show CDR1 as SGHRS and CDR2 as YFSETQ. This CDR3 comprises 18 residues. Trimming took 1 base from V and 2 from J; bases not matched to a gene: 4. The sample was peripheral blood. This receptor was obtained from a human donor with active COVID-19. The donor label of this sample is uncertain. The chain links TRBV5-1 to TRBJ2-3; 16 nucleotides agree with TRBD2. CDR3 in DNA: TGCGCCAGCAGCTTGTCCGGGACTAGCGGGAGGGACACAGATACGCAGTATTTT. It translates to CASSLSGTSGRDTDTQYF.